The next 25 T cell receptor beta chains were all read from a single sample in a study of T-cell memory formation after mild COVID-19. Via MiXCR, TCRdb re-called the 5' RACE reads, giving one row per CDR3 protein. The data show over 95,000 distinct CDR3 sequences, 20% to 25% seen once. What was sequenced was PBMCs or a T cell subset sorted from them (not recorded which). The receptors come from a man aged 18 to 30 who had mild COVID-19 (a few samples of this study predate the infection). Cell type and time point are not known.

This chain joins TRBV5-1 and TRBJ1-1, with D possibly matching TRBD1 (6 bases). Trimming took 0 bases from V and 3 from J, leaving 6 bases between them. This CDR3 spans 13 amino acids. Looked up from germline, CDR1 is SGHRS and CDR2 is YFSETQ. CDR3 sequence reads: CASSLGQDTEAFF. In nucleotides, the CDR3 is TGCGCCAGCAGCTTGGGACAGGACACTGAAGCTTTCTTT.

The chain links TRBV29-1 to TRBJ1-2; D possibly corresponds to TRBD1 (6 bases). CDR1 is SQVTM and CDR2 is ANQGSEA in the germline V gene. The CDR3 sequence is 13 residues long. V lost 6 bases, J lost 4 bases, and 15 bases lay in between. The CDR3 is CSVPDSFSYGYTF. For the CDR3, the DNA is TGCAGCGTCCCGGACAGTTTCTCCTATGGCTACACCTTC.

This clonotype has more than one count but fewer than ten. The chain links TRBV4-1 to TRBJ1-1; weak D call: TRBD1 (6 bases). V was clipped by 0 bases and J by 10 bases, with 24 bases between them. Germline loops: CDR1 MGHRA, CDR2 YSYEKL. CDR3 size: 17 residues. CDR3 residues: CASSQDRPGVSVSGAFF. CDR3 sequence (DNA): TGCGCCAGCAGCCAAGATCGGCCAGGGGTGAGTGTATCTGGAGCTTTCTTT.

In its sample, this clonotype was seen a few times. The chain is built from TRBV6-2 or TRBV6-3 and TRBJ2-7; D is perhaps TRBD1 (7 bases). Trimming shortened V by 2 bases and J by 3 bases, and 17 bases separated the two germline ends. This CDR3 has 16 residues. Germline CDR1 is MNHEY and CDR2 is SVGEGT. CDR3 amino acids: CASSYQGGAVSYEQYF. The CDR3 DNA reads as TGTGCCAGCAGTTACCAGGGGGGAGCAGTTAGCTACGAGCAGTACTTC.

The sample holds a few counts of this clonotype. The V gene is TRBV9, the J gene TRBJ2-3, with D perhaps matching TRBD2 (6 bases). The germline gives CDR1 SGDLS, CDR2 YYNGEE. The CDR3 sequence is 15 residues long. V was shortened by 3 bases and J by 2 bases, with 13 bases between the two germline ends. The CDR3 DNA reads as TGTGCCAGCAGCGCGGAGGACTACCTCACAGATACGCAGTATTTT. It codes for CASSAEDYLTDTQYF.

In this sample, this clonotype turned up once. The chain uses TRBV24-1 and TRBJ2-5; TRBD2 matches at 8 bases. V lost 5 bases, J lost 3 bases, and 1 base stayed unmatched. Germline V CDR1 and CDR2: KGHDR, SFDVKD. The CDR3 sequence is 13 residues long. The CDR3 here is CATSGAGEETQYF. In DNA form, the CDR3 reads TGTGCCACCAGTGGAGCGGGGGAAGAGACCCAGTACTTC.

This clonotype was seen more than once but under ten times. In nucleotides, the CDR3 is TGCGCCAGCAGCCTGCTGAGGGGGGAGGTCGACTATGGCTACACCTTC. Its protein is CASSLLRGEVDYGYTF. The chain has TRBV5-1 and TRBJ1-2; a possible D gene is TRBD1 (6 bases). The germline CDR1 and CDR2 sequences are SGHRS and YFSETQ. V was trimmed by 4 bases and J by 3 bases, leaving 19 bases between them. CDR3 length: 16 amino acids.

This clonotype was counted many times. The chain couples TRBV5-1 to TRBJ2-5; tentatively, D is TRBD2 (5 bases). Germline CDR1 SGHRS, CDR2 YFSETQ. The V gene lost 4 bases and the J gene lost 1 base, with 8 bases spanning the gap. This CDR3 is 13 amino acids long. Here the CDR3 reads CASSLDSQETQYF. The CDR3, as DNA: TGCGCCAGCAGCCTGGACTCCCAAGAGACCCAGTACTTC.

The rearrangement links TRBV12-3 or TRBV12-4 to TRBJ2-7; D is possibly TRBD2 (6 bases). Trimming shortened V by 6 bases and J by 3 bases, and 15 bases separated the two germline ends. The CDR3 covers 14 residues. The CDR3 protein is CASRYGTPLYEQYF. CDR3 nucleotides: TGTGCCAGCAGGTACGGGACTCCCCTCTACGAGCAGTACTTC.

The chain combines TRBV6-5 with TRBJ1-1; maybe TRBD1 (6 bases). V was shortened by 2 bases and J by 4 bases, with 8 bases between the two germline ends. CDR1 and CDR2 from the germline V gene are MNHEY and SVGAGI. The CDR3 is 13 residues long. The CDR3 region is CASSYKGGTEAFF. In DNA, the CDR3 is TGTGCCAGCAGTTACAAGGGGGGCACTGAAGCTTTCTTT.

This clonotype appeared a few times. The CDR3 loop is CATSGYNEQFF. In DNA, the CDR3 is TGTGCCACCAGTGGGTACAATGAGCAGTTCTTC. The chain is built from TRBV24-1 and TRBJ2-1; D is ambiguous. Per the germline V gene, CDR1 is KGHDR and CDR2 is SFDVKD. Trimming left V 5 bases short and J 4 bases short, with 2 bases between. The CDR3 has 11 amino acids.

The chain joins TRBV7-8 to TRBJ1-3, with 9 bases fitting TRBD1. CDR3 size: 17 residues. V gave up 5 bases and J gave up 4 bases; unmatched junction bases: 12. Per germline, CDR1 SGHVS and CDR2 FQNEAQ. CDR3 protein: CASSTRNRGLGGNTIYF. In DNA, the CDR3 is TGTGCCAGCAGCACTCGAAACAGGGGGCTAGGAGGAAACACCATATATTTT.

The chain joins TRBV7-9 to TRBJ2-4; maybe TRBD1 (6 bases). Per germline, CDR1 SEHNR and CDR2 FQNEAQ (reference sequence). Trimming pared 5 bases from V and 5 bases from J, leaving 22 bases between. There are 17 residues in the CDR3. The CDR3 sequence is CASSPVIANRDQNIQYF. The CDR3, as DNA: TGTGCCAGCAGCCCGGTAATTGCGAACAGGGACCAAAACATTCAGTACTTC.

This chain connects TRBV3-1 to TRBJ1-4, with 7 positions matching TRBD1. V lost 6 bases and J lost 0; bases outside the gene matches: 1. CDR3 length: 14 residues. Per the germline V gene, CDR1 is LGHDT and CDR2 is YNNKEL (reference sequence). The CDR3 region has the DNA TGTGCCAGCAGTGGGACAGCAACTAATGAAAAACTGTTTTTT. Encoded protein: CASSGTATNEKLFF. Drawing the rest from reference TRBV3-1 and TRBJ1-4, the complete variable domain is DTAVSQTPKYLVTQMGNDKSIKCEQNLGHDTMYWYKQDSKKFLKIMFSYNNKELIINETVPNRFSPKSPDKAHLNLHINSLELGDSAVYFCASSGTATNEKLFFGSGTQLSVL.

This clonotype came up a few times. V and J are TRBV12-3 or TRBV12-4 and TRBJ2-5; 10 bases are a match to TRBD1. There are 14 residues in the CDR3. V lost 6 bases, J lost 5 bases, and 6 bases stayed unmatched. The CDR3 loop is CASSPTGGYETQYF. In DNA, the CDR3 is TGTGCCAGCAGCCCGACAGGGGGCTATGAGACCCAGTACTTC.

The chain has TRBV4-1 and TRBJ2-7; the match to TRBD2 covers 9 bases. The CDR3 is 16 residues long. Trimming removed 4 bases from V and 1 base from J; junction bases left unmatched: 8. Germline V lookup: CDR1 MGHRA, CDR2 YSYEKL. CDR3 sequence (DNA): TGCGCCAGCAGCCCGGCTCGGGCGGGGGGGTCCTACGAGCAGTACTTC. As protein: CASSPARAGGSYEQYF.

This clonotype was seen only a few times. The chain has TRBV11-2 and TRBJ2-3; a weak D match, TRBD2 (5 bases). Trimming took off 3 bases at V and 5 bases at J, with 21 bases between the two ends. The CDR3 is 17 amino acids. The germline V gene has CDR1 SGHAT and CDR2 FQNNGV. CDR3 coding DNA: TGTGCCAGCAGCTTTTTAAGTCGCGCGGTTGAGGGAGATACGCAGTATTTT. Its protein product is CASSFLSRAVEGDTQYF.

The rearrangement uses TRBV6-4 and TRBJ2-7, with D hard to call. Germline lookup yields CDR1 MRHNA and CDR2 SNTAGT. V was cut by 7 bases and J by 5 bases, with 12 bases left in between. The CDR3 covers 12 residues. CDR3 coding DNA: TGTGCCAGCAATTTCCATTTCGACGAGCAGTACTTC. It codes for CASNFHFDEQYF.

This clonotype has a handful of counts. The chain is built from TRBV6-2 or TRBV6-3 and TRBJ2-3, with TRBD2 identical over 16 bases. There are 17 residues in the CDR3. Germline assignment: CDR1 MNHEY and CDR2 SVGEGT. With V trimmed by 6 bases and J by 3 bases, 6 bases remained unmatched. In nucleotides, the CDR3 is TGTGCCAGCAGCTCCGGGACTAGCGGGGGGGCAACAGATACGCAGTATTTT. As protein: CASSSGTSGGATDTQYF.

This clonotype was seen more than once but under ten times. V and J are TRBV15 and TRBJ1-2; D is possibly TRBD1 (5 bases). The V end lost 0 bases, the J end lost 7 bases, and 21 bases lay between the germline ends. The CDR3 extends over 17 amino acids. Germline CDR1 LNHNV, CDR2 YYDKDF (reference sequence). CDR3 region: CATSRDRVTGWNGGYTF. DNA for the CDR3: TGTGCCACCAGCAGAGATCGAGTCACAGGTTGGAATGGTGGCTACACCTTC.

This chain uses TRBV2 with TRBJ2-6, with 7 nucleotides matching TRBD2. V was pared by 8 bases and J by 0 bases, with 13 bases of the junction left unmatched. This CDR3 spans 18 amino acids. Germline-derived CDR1 and CDR2 are SNHLY and FYNNEI. This chain's CDR3 is CASRAGRLSSSGANVLTF. In nucleotides, the CDR3 is TGTGCCAGCCGAGCGGGGCGATTATCCAGCTCTGGGGCCAACGTCCTGACTTTC.

V and J are TRBV12-3 or TRBV12-4 and TRBJ2-3; 8 bases are a match to TRBD1. CDR3 length: 16 residues. V was clipped by 8 bases and J by 7 bases; unmatched bases: 17. The CDR3 coding sequence is TGTGCCAGCGCCCTTGTGGGAGGACAGGGAGGATATACGCAGTATTTT. It yields the protein CASALVGGQGGYTQYF.

The chain uses TRBV5-1 and TRBJ2-2; no firm D call. Germline V lookup: CDR1 SGHRS, CDR2 YFSETQ. V lost 6 bases, J lost 6 bases, and 15 bases lay in between. CDR3 length equals 14 residues. The CDR3, as DNA: TGCGCCAGCACTACTGTGCGGCTCGCCGGGGAGCTGTTTTTT. As protein: CASTTVRLAGELFF.

V gene TRBV7-9 combines with J gene TRBJ2-3; 7 bases line up with TRBD2. V trimming: 5 bases; J trimming: 1 base; junction bases outside the gene matches: 9. Germline V gene sequence: CDR1 SEHNR, CDR2 FQNEAQ (reference sequence). The CDR3 is 16 residues long. The CDR3 region has the DNA TGTGCCAGCAGCCCGCTCGGGAGCGGGGGCACAGATACGCAGTATTTT. Protein: CASSPLGSGGTDTQYF.

This clonotype has more than one count but fewer than ten. V is TRBV30 and J is TRBJ2-5; a weak D match, TRBD2 (6 bases). V lost 2 bases and J lost 2, with 9 bases in between. The CDR3 contains 13 residues. From germline, CDR1 is GTSNPN and CDR2 SVGIG (reference sequence). The CDR3 region is CAWSLGGQETQYF. The CDR3 bases are TGTGCCTGGAGTCTTGGGGGGCAAGAGACCCAGTACTTC.